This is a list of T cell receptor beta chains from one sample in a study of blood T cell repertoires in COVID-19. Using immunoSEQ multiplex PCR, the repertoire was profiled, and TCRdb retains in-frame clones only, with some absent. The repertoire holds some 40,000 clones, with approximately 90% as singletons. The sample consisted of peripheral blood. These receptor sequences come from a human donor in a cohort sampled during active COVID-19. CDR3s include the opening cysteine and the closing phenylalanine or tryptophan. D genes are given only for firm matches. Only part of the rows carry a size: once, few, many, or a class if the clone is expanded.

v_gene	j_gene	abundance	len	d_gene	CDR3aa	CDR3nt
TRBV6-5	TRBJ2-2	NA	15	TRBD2	CASNPGLAGTGELFF	TGTGCCAGCAACCCGGGACTAGCTGGCACCGGGGAGCTGTTTTTT
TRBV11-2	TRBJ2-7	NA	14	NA	CASSSPGLIYEQYF	TGTGCCAGCAGCTCCCCGGGACTTATCTACGAGCAGTACTTC
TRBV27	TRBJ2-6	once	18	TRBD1	CASSLYGTGGAGANVLTF	TGTGCCAGCAGTTTATACGGGACAGGGGGCGCTGGGGCCAACGTCCTGACTTTC
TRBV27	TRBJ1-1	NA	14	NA	CASSLLGERTEAFF	TGTGCCAGCAGTTTACTCGGGGAGAGGACTGAAGCTTTCTTT
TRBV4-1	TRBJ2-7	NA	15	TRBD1	CASSHPGRDREEQYF	TGCGCCAGCAGCCACCCAGGACGGGACAGGGAGGAGCAGTACTTC
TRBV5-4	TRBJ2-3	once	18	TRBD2	CASSSGLAGGPRTDTQYF	TGTGCCAGCAGCTCTGGACTAGCGGGGGGGCCCCGCACAGATACGCAGTATTTT
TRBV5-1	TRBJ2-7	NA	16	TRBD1	CASSLGGTGGPNEQYF	TGCGCCAGCAGCTTGGGAGGGACAGGGGGCCCCAACGAGCAGTACTTC
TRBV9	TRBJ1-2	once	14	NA	CASSAQGSWNGYTF	TGTGCCAGCAGCGCCCAAGGGAGTTGGAATGGCTACACCTTC
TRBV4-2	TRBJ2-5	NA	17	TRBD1	CASSQSGTGQGRETQYF	TGTGCCAGCAGCCAGAGCGGTACGGGACAGGGGAGAGAGACCCAGTACTTC
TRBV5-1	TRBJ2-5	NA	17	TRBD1	CASSPGWGTGGWETQYF	TGCGCCAGCAGCCCTGGTTGGGGGACAGGGGGCTGGGAGACCCAGTACTTC
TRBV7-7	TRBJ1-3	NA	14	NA	CASSPILSGNTIYF	TGTGCTAGCAGCCCCATACTCTCTGGAAACACCATATATTTT